Given below is one T cell receptor (beta chain) in context. Its antigen is not known. The entry originates in a study of post-analysis software for immune sequencing data. CDR1 LNHDA and CDR2 SQIVND come from the germline V gene (reference sequence). Trimming took off 3 bases at V and 11 bases at J, with 22 bases between the two ends. This CDR3 contains 15 residues. Whole-study results and caveats: A significant reduction in normalized Chao1 diversity was observed in multiple sclerosis patients versus controls. Patients showed TRBV5-6, TRBV5-1 and TRBV20-1 among five TRBV segments more frequent than in controls.

The library was made from cDNA and included unique molecular identifiers. It was from approximately 0.91 to 9.4 million T cells that about half a million cDNA molecules came. In TCRdb, the PCR reads were re-called with MiXCR into one record per CDR3 protein. In the table there are roughly 800,000 distinct CDR3 sequences, just under 30% of which are singletons. The source of this sequence is a girl aged 10 to 17 with multiple sclerosis. The chain links TRBV19 to TRBJ2-5, with TRBD2 as a possible D gene (6 bases). The sequenced sample was blood. The CDR3 sequence: CASSISRRARNEQYF. CDR3 nucleotides: TGTGCCAGTAGTATTAGCCGGAGGGCTAGGAATGAGCAGTACTTC.